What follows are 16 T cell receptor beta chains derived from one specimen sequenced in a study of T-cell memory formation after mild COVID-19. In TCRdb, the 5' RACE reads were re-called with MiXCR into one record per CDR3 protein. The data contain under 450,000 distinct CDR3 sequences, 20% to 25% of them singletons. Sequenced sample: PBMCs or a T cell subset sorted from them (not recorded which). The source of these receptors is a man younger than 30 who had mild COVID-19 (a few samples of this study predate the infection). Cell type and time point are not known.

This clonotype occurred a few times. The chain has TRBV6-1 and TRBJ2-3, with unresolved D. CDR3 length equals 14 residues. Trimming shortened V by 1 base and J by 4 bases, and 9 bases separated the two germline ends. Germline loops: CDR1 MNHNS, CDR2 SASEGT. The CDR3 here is CASSEGVGADTQYF. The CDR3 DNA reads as TGTGCCAGCAGTGAAGGGGTTGGTGCAGATACGCAGTATTTT.

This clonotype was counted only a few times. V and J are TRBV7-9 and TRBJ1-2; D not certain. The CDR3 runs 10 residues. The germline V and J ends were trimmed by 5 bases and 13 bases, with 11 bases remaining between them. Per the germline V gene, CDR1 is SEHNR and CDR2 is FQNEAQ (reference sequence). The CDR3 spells CASSPWTGTF. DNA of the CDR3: TGTGCCAGCAGCCCCTGGACGGGCACCTTC.

The CDR3 region is CASSLDRVIETQYF. The CDR3 DNA reads as TGTGCCAGCAGCTTAGACAGGGTCATTGAGACCCAGTACTTC. The chain is built from TRBV11-1 and TRBJ2-5; D is perhaps TRBD1 (6 bases). Germline V gene lookup returns CDR1 SGHAT and CDR2 FQDESV (reference sequence). The CDR3 contains 14 residues. V was clipped by 1 base and J by 5 bases, with 11 bases between them.

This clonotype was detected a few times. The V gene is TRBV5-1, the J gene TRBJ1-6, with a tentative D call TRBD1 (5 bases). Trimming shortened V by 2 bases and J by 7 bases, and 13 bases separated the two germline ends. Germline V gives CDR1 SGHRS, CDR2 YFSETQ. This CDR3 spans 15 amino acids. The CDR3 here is CASSLTGLDNSPLHF. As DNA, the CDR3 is TGCGCCAGCAGCTTAACGGGACTGGACAATTCACCCCTCCACTTT. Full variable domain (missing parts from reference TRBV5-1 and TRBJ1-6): KAGVTQTPRYLIKTRGQQVTLSCSPISGHRSVSWYQQTPGQGLQFLFEYFSETQRNKGNFPGRFSGRQFSNSRSEMNVSTLELGDSALYLCASSLTGLDNSPLHFGNGTRLTVT.

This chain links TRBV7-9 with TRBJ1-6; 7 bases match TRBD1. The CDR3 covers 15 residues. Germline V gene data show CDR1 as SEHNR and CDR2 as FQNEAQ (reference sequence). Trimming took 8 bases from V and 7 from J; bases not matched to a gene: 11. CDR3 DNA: TGTGCCAGCGGGTCAGGACAGGCAAGAAATTCACCCCTCCACTTT. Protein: CASGSGQARNSPLHF.

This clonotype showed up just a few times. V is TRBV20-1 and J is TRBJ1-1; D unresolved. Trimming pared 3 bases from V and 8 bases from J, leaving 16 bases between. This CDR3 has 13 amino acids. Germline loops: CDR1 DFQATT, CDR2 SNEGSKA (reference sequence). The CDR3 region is CSASNPPVFEAFF. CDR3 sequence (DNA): TGCAGTGCTAGTAATCCACCTGTCTTCGAAGCTTTCTTT.

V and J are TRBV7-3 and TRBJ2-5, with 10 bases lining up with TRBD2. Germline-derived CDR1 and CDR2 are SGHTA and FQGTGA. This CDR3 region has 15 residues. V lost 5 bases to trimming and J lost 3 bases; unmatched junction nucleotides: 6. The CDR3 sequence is CASSVGLAREETQYF. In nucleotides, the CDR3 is TGTGCCAGCAGCGTGGGACTAGCGAGGGAAGAGACCCAGTACTTC.

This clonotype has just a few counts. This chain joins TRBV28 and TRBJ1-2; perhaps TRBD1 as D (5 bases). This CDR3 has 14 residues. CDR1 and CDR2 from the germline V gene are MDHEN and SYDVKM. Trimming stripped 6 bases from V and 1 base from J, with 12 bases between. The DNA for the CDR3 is TGTGCCAGCAGCCTTAGACAGATTAACTATGGCTACACCTTC. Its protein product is CASSLRQINYGYTF.

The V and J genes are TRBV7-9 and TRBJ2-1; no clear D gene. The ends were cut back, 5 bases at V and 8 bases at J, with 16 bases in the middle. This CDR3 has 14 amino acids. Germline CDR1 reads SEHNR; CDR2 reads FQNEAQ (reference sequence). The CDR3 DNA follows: TGTGCCAGCAGCCGGAATGTACTGTTCTATGAGCAGTTCTTC. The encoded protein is CASSRNVLFYEQFF.

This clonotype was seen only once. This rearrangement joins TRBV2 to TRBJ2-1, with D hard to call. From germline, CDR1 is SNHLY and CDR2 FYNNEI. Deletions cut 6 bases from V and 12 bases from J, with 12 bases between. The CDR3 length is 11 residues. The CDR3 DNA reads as TGTGCCAGCAGGGGATCCCTGGGGCAGTTCTTC. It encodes CASRGSLGQFF.

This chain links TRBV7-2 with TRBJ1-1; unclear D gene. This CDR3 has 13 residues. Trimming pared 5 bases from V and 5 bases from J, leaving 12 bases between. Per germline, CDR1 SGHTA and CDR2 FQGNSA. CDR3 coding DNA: TGTGCCAGCAGCACGGGTAGATTGACTGAAGCTTTCTTT. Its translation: CASSTGRLTEAFF.

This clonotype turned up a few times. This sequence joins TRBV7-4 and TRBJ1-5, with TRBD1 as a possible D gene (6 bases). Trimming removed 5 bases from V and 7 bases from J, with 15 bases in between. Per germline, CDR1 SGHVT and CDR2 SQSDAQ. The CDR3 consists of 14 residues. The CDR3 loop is CASSHAEGEQPQHF. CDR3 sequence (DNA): TGTGCCAGCAGCCATGCCGAGGGGGAACAGCCCCAGCATTTT. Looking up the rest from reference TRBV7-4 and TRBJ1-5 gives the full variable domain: GAGVSQSPRYKVAKRGRDVALRCDSISGHVTLYWYRQTLGQGSEVLTYSQSDAQRDKSGRPSGRFSAERPERSVSTLKIQRTEQGDSAVYLCASSHAEGEQPQHFGDGTRLSIL.

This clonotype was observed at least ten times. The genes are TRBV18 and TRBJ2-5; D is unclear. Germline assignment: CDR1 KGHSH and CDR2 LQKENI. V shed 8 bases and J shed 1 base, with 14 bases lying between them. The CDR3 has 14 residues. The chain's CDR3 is CASSPAGGQETQYF. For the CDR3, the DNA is TGTGCCAGCAGCCCTGCTGGCGGCCAAGAGACCCAGTACTTC.

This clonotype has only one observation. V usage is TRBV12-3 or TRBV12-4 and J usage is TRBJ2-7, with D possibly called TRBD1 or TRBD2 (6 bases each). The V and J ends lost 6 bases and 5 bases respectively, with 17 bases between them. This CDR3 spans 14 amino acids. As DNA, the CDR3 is TGTGCCAGCAGCCCTCCCCGGGGGCGAAACGAGCAGTACTTC. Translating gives CASSPPRGRNEQYF.

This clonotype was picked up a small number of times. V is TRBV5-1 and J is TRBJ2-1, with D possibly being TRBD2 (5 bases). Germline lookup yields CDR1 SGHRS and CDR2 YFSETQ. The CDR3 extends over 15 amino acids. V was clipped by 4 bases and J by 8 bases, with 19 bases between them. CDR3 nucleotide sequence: TGCGCCAGCAGCCCTAACGGGGAAAGGATCGATGAGCAGTTCTTC. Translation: CASSPNGERIDEQFF.

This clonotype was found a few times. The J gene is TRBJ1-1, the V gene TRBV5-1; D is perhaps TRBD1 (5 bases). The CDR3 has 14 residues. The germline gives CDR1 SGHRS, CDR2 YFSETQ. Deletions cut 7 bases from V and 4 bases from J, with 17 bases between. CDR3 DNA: TGCGCCAGCGGGACTGACAGACTTACCACTGAAGCTTTCTTT. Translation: CASGTDRLTTEAFF.